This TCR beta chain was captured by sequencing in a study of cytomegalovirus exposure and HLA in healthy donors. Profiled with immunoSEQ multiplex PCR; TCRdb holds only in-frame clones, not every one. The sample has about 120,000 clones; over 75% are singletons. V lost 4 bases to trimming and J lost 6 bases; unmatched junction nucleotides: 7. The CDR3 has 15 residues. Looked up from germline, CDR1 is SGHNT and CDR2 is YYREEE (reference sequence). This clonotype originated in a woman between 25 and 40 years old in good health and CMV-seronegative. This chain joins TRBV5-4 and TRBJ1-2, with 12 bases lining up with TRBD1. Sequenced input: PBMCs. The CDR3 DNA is TGTGCCAGCAGCCTGAGGGACAGGGGGCCCGATGGCTACACCTTC. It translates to CASSLRDRGPDGYTF.